One sample yielded the 15 T cell receptor beta chains listed below, sequenced in a study of blood T cell repertoires in COVID-19. TCRdb's table, derived via immunoSEQ multiplex PCR, lists solely in-frame clones and lacks some. The repertoire consists of approximately 170,000 clones, with about 88% occurring once and the leading ten covering under 3%. What was sequenced was peripheral blood. The origin of the receptors is a woman of 80 years or more with COVID-19, enrolled during active disease.

The chain carries TRBV28 and TRBJ1-1; 8 bases map to TRBD1. This CDR3 is 12 amino acids long. Germline V gene sequence: CDR1 MDHEN, CDR2 SYDVKM. The junction had 3 bases not matched to a gene; V was cut back by 3 bases and J by 9 bases. DNA of the CDR3: TGTGCCAGCAGTTTCAGACAGGGGCAAGCTTTCTTT. Encoded protein: CASSFRQGQAFF.

The chain joins TRBV24-1 to TRBJ1-1; D is possibly TRBD1 (6 bases). This CDR3 has 13 amino acids. The V and J ends lost 5 bases and 11 bases respectively, with 17 bases between them. Germline V lookup: CDR1 KGHDR, CDR2 SFDVKD. In DNA form, the CDR3 reads TGTGCCACCAGTGCCCCTGGCGACCAGGGGGCTTTCTTT. Its protein product is CATSAPGDQGAFF.

The CDR3 DNA reads as TGTGCCAGCAGCTTAGGACTAGCGGCCTACAATGAGCAGTTCTTC. Translated, it gives CASSLGLAAYNEQFF. The V and J genes are TRBV11-2 and TRBJ2-1, with 9 positions matching TRBD2. J gave up 2 bases and V 1 base, and 0 bases lay outside the gene matches. This CDR3 comprises 15 residues. The germline V gene has CDR1 SGHAT and CDR2 FQNNGV.

The chain recombines TRBV12-3 or TRBV12-4 with TRBJ2-1; TRBD2 might be the D (5 bases). The CDR3 has 12 amino acids. V lost 7 bases and J lost 9, with 13 bases in between. The CDR3 here is CASTVLRAEQFF. The DNA of the CDR3 is TGTGCCAGCACTGTGTTGAGGGCTGAGCAGTTCTTC.

The chain recombines TRBV11-2 with TRBJ2-2, with 8 bases aligning to TRBD2. There are 15 residues in the CDR3. Germline values: CDR1 SGHAT, CDR2 FQNNGV. V dropped 4 bases and J dropped 7; count of bases not matched to a gene: 8. The CDR3 here is CASSSRTSFGGELFF. The CDR3 DNA sequence: TGTGCCAGCAGCTCTCGGACTAGCTTTGGCGGGGAGCTGTTTTTT.

This clone was detected once. V usage is TRBV2 and J usage is TRBJ1-4; 8 nucleotides match TRBD1. CDR1 SNHLY and CDR2 FYNNEI come from the germline V gene. The CDR3 loop spans 14 amino acids. J was trimmed by 10 bases and V by 0 bases; bases with no gene match: 4. In DNA form, the CDR3 reads TGTGCCAGCAGTGAAGCCGACAGGGGTGGAAAACTGTTTTTT. Translating gives CASSEADRGGKLFF.

The chain joins TRBV7-6 to TRBJ2-7, with 7 bases fitting TRBD1. This CDR3 contains 17 residues. V shed 5 bases and J 1 base; nucleotides not matched to a gene: 14. Germline values: CDR1 SGHVS, CDR2 FNYEAQ. This CDR3 is CASSPNPGQSFSYEQYF. In DNA, the CDR3 is TGTGCCAGCAGCCCAAATCCGGGACAGAGCTTTTCCTACGAGCAGTACTTC.

This rearrangement joins TRBV28 to TRBJ1-4, with 10 bases matching TRBD1. From germline, CDR1 is MDHEN and CDR2 SYDVKM. The junction had 8 bases not matched to a gene; V was cut back by 2 bases and J by 2 bases. The CDR3 spans 18 residues. The CDR3 reads CASSLAGQGTSTNEKLFF. The CDR3 nucleotides are TGTGCCAGCAGTTTAGCGGGACAGGGGACATCCACTAATGAAAAACTGTTTTTT.

This clone was counted only a few times. The rearrangement links TRBV7-9 to TRBJ1-6; maybe TRBD1 (6 bases). Trimming took off 1 base at V and 8 bases at J, with 12 bases between the two ends. The CDR3 spans 15 residues. CDR1 and CDR2 from the germline V gene are SEHNR and FQNEAQ (reference sequence). The CDR3 loop reads CASSLEAGEHSPLHF. In DNA form, the CDR3 reads TGTGCCAGCAGCTTAGAGGCAGGGGAGCATTCACCCCTCCACTTT. Full variable domain (missing parts from reference TRBV7-9 and TRBJ1-6): DTGVSQNPRHKITKRGQNVTFRCDPISEHNRLYWYRQTLGQGPEFLTYFQNEAQLEKSRLLSDRFSAERPKGSFSTLEIQRTEQGDSAMYLCASSLEAGEHSPLHFGNGTRLTVT.

This chain uses TRBV3-1 (or the pseudogene TRBV3-2) with TRBJ1-4; D perhaps matches TRBD1 (5 bases). The V end was cut by 3 bases, the J end by 1 base, with 6 bases between. The germline V gene encodes CDR1 LGHDT and CDR2 YNNKEL (reference sequence). The CDR3 runs to 14 residues. CDR3 loop: CASSHGGTNEKLFF. CDR3 sequence (DNA): TGTGCCAGCAGCCACGGGGGAACTAATGAAAAACTGTTTTTT.

The genes are TRBV7-8 and TRBJ1-2; D is perhaps TRBD1 (5 bases). V lost 1 base and J 5 bases, leaving 8 bases between the germline ends. Per the germline V gene, CDR1 is SGHVS and CDR2 is FQNEAQ. CDR3 length: 13 residues. In DNA form, the CDR3 reads TGTGCCAGCAGCTTAGTGACAGATTATGGCTACACCTTC. Translating it yields CASSLVTDYGYTF.

The chain is built from TRBV11-2 and TRBJ2-1, with 9 bases identical to TRBD2. CDR1 and CDR2 from the germline V gene are SGHAT and FQNNGV. V lost 5 bases to trimming and J lost 1 base; unmatched junction nucleotides: 6. The CDR3 contains 16 residues. CDR3 DNA sequence: TGTGCCAGCAGCACGAGCGGGAGGTCTTCCTACAATGAGCAGTTCTTC. Its translation is CASSTSGRSSYNEQFF.

The chain uses TRBV19 and TRBJ1-5; unclear D gene. V gave up 4 bases and J gave up 5 bases, with 12 bases separating them. CDR3 length equals 14 residues. The germline gives CDR1 LNHDA, CDR2 SQIVND (reference sequence). CDR3 sequence reads: CASSTTWSDQPQHF. CDR3 DNA: TGTGCCAGTAGTACTACTTGGAGCGATCAGCCCCAGCATTTT.

CDR3 nucleotide sequence: TGCACTGACACGGGACTAGCGGGAGTAAATGAGCAGTTCTTC. Amino acids: CTDTGLAGVNEQFF. V is TRBV10-1 and J is TRBJ2-1; 14 bases line up with TRBD2. Germline CDR1 and CDR2: WNHNN and SYGVQD (reference sequence). This CDR3 region has 14 residues.

V usage is TRBV4-3 and J usage is TRBJ2-5; tentative D call: TRBD2 (5 bases). The CDR3 has 16 amino acids. V was trimmed by 1 base and J by 1 base, leaving 13 bases between them. The germline CDR1 and CDR2 sequences are LGHNA and YSLEER. The CDR3 DNA reads as TGCGCCAGCAGCCAAGGGACGGGGAACTCCCAAGAGACCCAGTACTTC. Translated, it gives CASSQGTGNSQETQYF.